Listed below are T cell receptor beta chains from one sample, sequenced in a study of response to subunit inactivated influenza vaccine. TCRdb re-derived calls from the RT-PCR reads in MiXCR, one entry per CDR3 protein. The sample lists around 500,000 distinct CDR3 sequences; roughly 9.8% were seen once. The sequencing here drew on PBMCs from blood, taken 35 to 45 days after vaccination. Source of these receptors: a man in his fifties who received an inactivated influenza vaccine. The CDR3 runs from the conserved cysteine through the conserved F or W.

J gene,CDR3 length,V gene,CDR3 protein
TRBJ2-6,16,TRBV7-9,CASSLEAAPGGNVLTF
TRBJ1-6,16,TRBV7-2,CASSWGPSPYNSPLHF
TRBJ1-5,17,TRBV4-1,CASSPKIVPTSNQPQHF
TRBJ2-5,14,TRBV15,CATSVRQGQETQYF
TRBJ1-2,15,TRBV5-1,CASSLAAGGDAILTF
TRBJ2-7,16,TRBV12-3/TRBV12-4,CASSLPPYRSSYEQYF
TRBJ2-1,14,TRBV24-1,CATSDFGGDNEQFF
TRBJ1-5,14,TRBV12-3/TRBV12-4,CASTTGKENQPQHF
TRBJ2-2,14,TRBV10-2,CASIIGASTGELFF
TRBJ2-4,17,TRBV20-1,CSASRKSLAGARNIQYF
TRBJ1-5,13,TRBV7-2,CASSLVGVQPQHF
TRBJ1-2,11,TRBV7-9,CASSFLSGYTF
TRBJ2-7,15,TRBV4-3,CASSQLGVGNNEQYF
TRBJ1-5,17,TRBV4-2,CASSQGQGYNSNQPQHF
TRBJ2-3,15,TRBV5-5,CASSLPTSGADTQYF
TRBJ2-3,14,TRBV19,CASSILTGADTQYF
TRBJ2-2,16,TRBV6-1,CASSQGTALNTGELFF
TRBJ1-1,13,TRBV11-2,CASSSGLGSEAFF
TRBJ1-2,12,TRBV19,CASSGTVGGYTF